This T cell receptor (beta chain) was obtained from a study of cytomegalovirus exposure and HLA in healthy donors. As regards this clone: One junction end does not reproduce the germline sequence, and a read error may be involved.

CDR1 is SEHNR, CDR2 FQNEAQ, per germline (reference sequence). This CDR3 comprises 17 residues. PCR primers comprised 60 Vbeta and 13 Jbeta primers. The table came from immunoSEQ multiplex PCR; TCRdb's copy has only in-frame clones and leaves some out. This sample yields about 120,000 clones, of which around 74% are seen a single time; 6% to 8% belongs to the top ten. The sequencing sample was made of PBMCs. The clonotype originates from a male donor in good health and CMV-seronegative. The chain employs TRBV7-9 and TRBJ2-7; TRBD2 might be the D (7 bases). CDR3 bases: TGTTCCAGCAGCCAAGGTGGCGGGGGCCCAACCTCCTACGAGCAGTACTTC. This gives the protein CSSSQGGGGPTSYEQYF. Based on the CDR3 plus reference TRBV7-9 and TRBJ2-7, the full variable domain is DTGVSQNPRHKITKRGQNVTFRCDPISEHNRLYWYRQTLGQGPEFLTYFQNEAQLEKSRLLSDRFSAERPKGSFSTLEIQRTEQGDSAMYLCSSSQGGGGPTSYEQYFGPGTRLTVT.